These T cell receptor beta chains were read from a single sample in a study of beta chain features in type 1 diabetes. Using immunoSEQ multiplex PCR, the repertoire was profiled, and TCRdb retains in-frame clones only, with some absent. The sample consists of hundreds of thousands of clones, approximately 12% of them appearing once. Sequencing was carried out using naive CD4+ T cells from blood. Every receptor here comes from a man aged 18-30 years in good health. The CDR3 runs from the conserved cysteine through the conserved F or W. Fields, in order: J gene, clone size, V gene, D gene, CDR3 length, CDR3 DNA, CDR3 protein. D genes are given only for firm matches. A clone size is listed for some rows: how often the clone was seen (once, few, many), or a class if it is expanded.

J: TRBJ1-4
size: NA
V: TRBV4-3
D: NA
length: 13
DNA: TGCGCCAGCAGCAGGGAGGGATTAGAAAAACTGTTTTTT
CDR3: CASSREGLEKLFF

J: TRBJ2-1
size: few
V: TRBV7-2
D: TRBD2
length: 15
DNA: TGTGCCAGCAGCATCACTAGCGGGGTCTACAATGAGCAGTTCTTC
CDR3: CASSITSGVYNEQFF

J: TRBJ2-7
size: NA
V: TRBV29-1
D: TRBD1
length: 15
DNA: TGCAGCGTTAAAGGCCGGGGACAGGGGATCTACGAGCAGTACTTC
CDR3: CSVKGRGQGIYEQYF

J: TRBJ1-2
size: few
V: TRBV25-1
D: TRBD1
length: 15
DNA: TGTGCCAGCAGTGATCCGGACAGGTCTTTTTATGGCTACACCTTC
CDR3: CASSDPDRSFYGYTF

J: TRBJ2-7
size: NA
V: TRBV6-5
D: NA
length: 15
DNA: TGTGCCAGCAGTTCTTCCCGGGACTTCTCCTACGAGCAGTACTTC
CDR3: CASSSSRDFSYEQYF

J: TRBJ1-2
size: few
V: TRBV14
D: NA
length: 13
DNA: TGTGCCAGCAGCCGGGAGCTCAACTATGGCTACACCTTC
CDR3: CASSRELNYGYTF

J: TRBJ2-1
size: NA
V: TRBV11-3
D: NA
length: 13
DNA: TGTGCCAGCAGCCAAGACACCAACAATGAGCAGTTCTTC
CDR3: CASSQDTNNEQFF

J: TRBJ1-1
size: NA
V: TRBV7-3
D: NA
length: 17
DNA: TGTGCCAGCAGCTTAACGAGCGGGCGTACTACGAACACTGAAGCTTTCTTT
CDR3: CASSLTSGRTTNTEAFF

J: TRBJ1-2
size: NA
V: TRBV9
D: TRBD1
length: 16
DNA: TGTGCCAGCAGCGTAGGGACAGGGCCAGCGGTTTATGGCTACACCTTC
CDR3: CASSVGTGPAVYGYTF

J: TRBJ2-7
size: few
V: TRBV5-1
D: TRBD2
length: 15
DNA: TGCGCCAGCGCCCCGGGAGGGGCAGAGACCTACGAGCAGTACTTC
CDR3: CASAPGGAETYEQYF

J: TRBJ1-1
size: NA
V: TRBV6-5
D: TRBD1
length: 16
DNA: TGTGCCAGCAGTTACTCCAGGACAGGGTTAGTTGCTGAAGCTTTCTTT
CDR3: CASSYSRTGLVAEAFF

J: TRBJ2-1
size: NA
V: TRBV6-6
D: NA
length: 13
DNA: TGTGCCAGCAGTTACTGGGCCGGGGATGAGCAGTTCTTC
CDR3: CASSYWAGDEQFF

J: TRBJ2-7
size: NA
V: TRBV7-3
D: NA
length: 12
DNA: TGTGCCAGCAGTTCCCTCCCCGGGGAGCAGTACTTC
CDR3: CASSSLPGEQYF

J: TRBJ1-2
size: few
V: TRBV7-3
D: NA
length: 14
DNA: TGTGCCAGCAGCTTAGGGGGGGGCCCAGCTGGCTACACCTTC
CDR3: CASSLGGGPAGYTF

J: TRBJ2-3
size: NA
V: TRBV9
D: TRBD2
length: 15
DNA: TGTGCCAGCAGCATTAGCGGGGGGGATGGAGATACGCAGTATTTT
CDR3: CASSISGGDGDTQYF

J: TRBJ2-3
size: NA
V: TRBV7-9
D: TRBD1
length: 17
DNA: TGTGCCAGCAGCTTAGGACGGGACAGCCACCAAGGGGATACGCAGTATTTT
CDR3: CASSLGRDSHQGDTQYF